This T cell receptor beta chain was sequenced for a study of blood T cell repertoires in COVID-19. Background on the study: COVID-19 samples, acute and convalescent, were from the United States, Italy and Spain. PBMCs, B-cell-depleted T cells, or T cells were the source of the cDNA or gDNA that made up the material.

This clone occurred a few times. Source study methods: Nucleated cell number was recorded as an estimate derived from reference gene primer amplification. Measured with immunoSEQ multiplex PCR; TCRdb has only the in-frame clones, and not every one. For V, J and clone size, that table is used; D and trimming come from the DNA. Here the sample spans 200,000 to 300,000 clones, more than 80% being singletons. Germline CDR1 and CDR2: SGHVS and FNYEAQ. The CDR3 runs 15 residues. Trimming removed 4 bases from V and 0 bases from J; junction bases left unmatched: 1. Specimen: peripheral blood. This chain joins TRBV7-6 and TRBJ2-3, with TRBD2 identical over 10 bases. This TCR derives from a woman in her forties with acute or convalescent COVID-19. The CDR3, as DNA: TGTGCCAGCAGCTATAGCGGGGGGAGCACAGATACGCAGTATTTT. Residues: CASSYSGGSTDTQYF.